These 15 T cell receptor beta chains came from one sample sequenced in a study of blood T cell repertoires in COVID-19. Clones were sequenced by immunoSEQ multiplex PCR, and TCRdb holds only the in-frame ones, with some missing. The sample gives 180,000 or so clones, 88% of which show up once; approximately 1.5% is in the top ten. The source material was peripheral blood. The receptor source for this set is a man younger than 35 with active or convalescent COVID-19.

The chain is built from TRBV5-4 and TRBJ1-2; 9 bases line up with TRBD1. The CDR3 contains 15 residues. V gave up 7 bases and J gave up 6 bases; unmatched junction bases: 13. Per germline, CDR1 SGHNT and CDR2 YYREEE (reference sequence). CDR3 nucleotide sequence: TGTGCCAGCGCTACCGAACAGGGGGCGCTTGATGGCTACACCTTC. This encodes CASATEQGALDGYTF.

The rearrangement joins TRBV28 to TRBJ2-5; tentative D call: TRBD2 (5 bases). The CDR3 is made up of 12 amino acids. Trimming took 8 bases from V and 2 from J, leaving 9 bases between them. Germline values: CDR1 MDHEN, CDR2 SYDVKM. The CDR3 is CASERQQETQYF. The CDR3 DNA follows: TGTGCCAGCGAGCGGCAACAAGAGACCCAGTACTTC.

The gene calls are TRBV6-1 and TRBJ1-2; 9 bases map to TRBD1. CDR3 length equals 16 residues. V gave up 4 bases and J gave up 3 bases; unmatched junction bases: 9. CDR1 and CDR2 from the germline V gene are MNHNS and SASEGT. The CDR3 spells CASSAGTGTSYYGYTF. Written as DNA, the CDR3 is TGTGCCAGCAGTGCCGGGACAGGGACTTCTTACTATGGCTACACCTTC.

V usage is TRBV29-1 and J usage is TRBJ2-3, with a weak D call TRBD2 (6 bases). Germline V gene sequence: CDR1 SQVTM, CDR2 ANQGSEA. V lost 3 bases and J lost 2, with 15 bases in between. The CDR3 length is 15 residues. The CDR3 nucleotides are TGCAGCGTTGAGGCCACCGCGGGGCCCACAGATACGCAGTATTTT. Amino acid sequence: CSVEATAGPTDTQYF.

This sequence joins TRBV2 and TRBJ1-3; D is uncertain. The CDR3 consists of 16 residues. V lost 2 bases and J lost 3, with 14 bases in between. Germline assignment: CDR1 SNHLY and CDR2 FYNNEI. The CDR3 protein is CASSERSGDFGNTIYF. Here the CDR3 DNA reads TGTGCCAGCAGTGAACGTTCTGGAGACTTTGGAAACACCATATATTTT.

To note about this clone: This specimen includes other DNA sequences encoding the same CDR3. The CDR3: CASSLGPTGTGNTIYF. CDR3 DNA sequence: TGCGCCAGCAGCTTGGGCCCCACCGGTACTGGAAACACCATATATTTT. The rearrangement links TRBV5-1 to TRBJ1-3; D gene uncertain. CDR1 is SGHRS and CDR2 is YFSETQ in the germline V gene. CDR3 length: 16 residues. The germline V and J ends were trimmed by 0 bases and 2 bases, with 12 bases remaining between them.

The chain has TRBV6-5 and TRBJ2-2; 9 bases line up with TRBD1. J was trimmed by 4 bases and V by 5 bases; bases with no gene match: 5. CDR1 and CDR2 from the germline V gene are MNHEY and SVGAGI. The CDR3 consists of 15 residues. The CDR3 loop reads CASSMRQGGTGELFF. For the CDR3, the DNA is TGTGCCAGCAGTATGCGACAGGGGGGCACCGGGGAGCTGTTTTTT.

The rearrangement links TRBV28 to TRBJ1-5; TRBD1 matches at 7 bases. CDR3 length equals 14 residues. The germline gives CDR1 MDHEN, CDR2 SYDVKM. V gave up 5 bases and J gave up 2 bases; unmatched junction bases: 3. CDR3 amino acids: CASSPGQGNQPQHF. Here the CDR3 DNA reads TGTGCCAGCAGTCCCGGACAGGGCAATCAGCCCCAGCATTTT.

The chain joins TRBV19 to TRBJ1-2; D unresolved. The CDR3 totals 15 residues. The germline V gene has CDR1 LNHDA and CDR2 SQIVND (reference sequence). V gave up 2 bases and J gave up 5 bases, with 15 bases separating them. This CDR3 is CASSIQREAVYGYTF. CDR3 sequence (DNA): TGTGCCAGTAGTATACAAAGGGAGGCAGTATATGGCTACACCTTC.

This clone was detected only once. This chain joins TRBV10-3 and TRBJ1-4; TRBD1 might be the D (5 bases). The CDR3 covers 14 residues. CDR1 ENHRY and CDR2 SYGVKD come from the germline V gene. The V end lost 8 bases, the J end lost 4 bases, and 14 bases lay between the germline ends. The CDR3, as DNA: TGTGCCATCTTTTCGGGACTCATTAATGAAAAACTGTTTTTT. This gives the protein CAIFSGLINEKLFF.

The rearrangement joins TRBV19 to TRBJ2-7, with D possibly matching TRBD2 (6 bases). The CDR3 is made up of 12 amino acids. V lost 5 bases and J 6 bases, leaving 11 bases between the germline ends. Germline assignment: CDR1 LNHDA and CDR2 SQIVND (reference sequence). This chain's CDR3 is CASSYGSSEQYF. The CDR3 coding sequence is TGTGCCAGTAGTTACGGGAGCTCCGAGCAGTACTTC. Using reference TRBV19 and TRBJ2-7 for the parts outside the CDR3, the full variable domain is DGGITQSPKYLFRKEGQNVTLSCEQNLNHDAMYWYRQDPGQGLRLIYYSQIVNDFQKGDIAEGYSVSREKKESFPLTVTSAQKNPTAFYLCASSYGSSEQYFGPGTRLTVT.

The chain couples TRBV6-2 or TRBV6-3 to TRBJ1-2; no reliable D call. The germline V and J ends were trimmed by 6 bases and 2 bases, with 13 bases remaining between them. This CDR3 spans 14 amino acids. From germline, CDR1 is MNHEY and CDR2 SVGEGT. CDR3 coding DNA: TGTGCCAGCAGCCGAGGTCTGCGGAACTATGGCTACACCTTC. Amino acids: CASSRGLRNYGYTF.

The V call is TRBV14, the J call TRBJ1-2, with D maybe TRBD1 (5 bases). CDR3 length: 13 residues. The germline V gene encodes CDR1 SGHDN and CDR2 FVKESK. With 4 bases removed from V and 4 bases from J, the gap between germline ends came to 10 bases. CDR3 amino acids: CASSPGGFYGYTF. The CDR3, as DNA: TGTGCCAGCAGCCCCGGGGGGTTCTATGGCTACACCTTC.

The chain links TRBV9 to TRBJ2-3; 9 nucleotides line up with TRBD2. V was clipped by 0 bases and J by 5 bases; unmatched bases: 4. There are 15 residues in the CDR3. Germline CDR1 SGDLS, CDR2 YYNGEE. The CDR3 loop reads CASSVVAGDQDTQYF. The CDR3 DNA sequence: TGTGCCAGCAGCGTAGTAGCGGGAGATCAAGATACGCAGTATTTT.

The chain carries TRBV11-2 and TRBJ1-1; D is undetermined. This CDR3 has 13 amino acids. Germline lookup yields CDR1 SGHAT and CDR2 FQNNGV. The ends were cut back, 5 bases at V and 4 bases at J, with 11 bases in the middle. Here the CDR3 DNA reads TGTGCCAGCAGCCTCAACTCGGTCACTGAAGCTTTCTTT. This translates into CASSLNSVTEAFF.